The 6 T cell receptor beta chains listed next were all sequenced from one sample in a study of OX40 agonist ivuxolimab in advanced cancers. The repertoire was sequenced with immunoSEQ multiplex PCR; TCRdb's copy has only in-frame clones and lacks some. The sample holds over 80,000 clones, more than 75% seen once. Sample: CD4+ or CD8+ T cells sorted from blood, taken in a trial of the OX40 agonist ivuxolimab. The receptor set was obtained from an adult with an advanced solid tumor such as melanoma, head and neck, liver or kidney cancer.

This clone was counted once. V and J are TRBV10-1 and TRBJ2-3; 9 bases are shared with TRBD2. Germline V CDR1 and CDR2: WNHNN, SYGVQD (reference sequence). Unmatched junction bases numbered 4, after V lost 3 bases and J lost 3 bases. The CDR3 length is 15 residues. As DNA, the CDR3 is TGCGCCAGCAGTGAAGGGACTAGCTGGACAGATACGCAGTATTTT. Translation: CASSEGTSWTDTQYF.

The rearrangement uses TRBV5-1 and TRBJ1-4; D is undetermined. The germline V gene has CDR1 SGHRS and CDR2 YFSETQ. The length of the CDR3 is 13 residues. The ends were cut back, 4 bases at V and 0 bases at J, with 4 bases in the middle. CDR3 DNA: TGCGCCAGCAGCCGAGCAACTAATGAAAAACTGTTTTTT. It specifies CASSRATNEKLFF.

The CDR3 sequence: CASSESGIETQYF. The CDR3 DNA reads TGTGCCAGCAGTGAATCAGGGATAGAGACCCAGTACTTC. The chain combines TRBV2 with TRBJ2-5, with a tentative D call TRBD1 (5 bases). Between the trimmed V and J ends, which lost 2 bases and 4 bases, there was a span of 8 bases. Looked up from germline, CDR1 is SNHLY and CDR2 is FYNNEI. The CDR3 runs to 13 residues.

The CDR3 DNA follows: TGTGCCTGGAGTGATCTGGGTCAGCCCCAGCATTTT. This sequence encodes CAWSDLGQPQHF. This chain links TRBV30 with TRBJ1-5; unclear D gene. This CDR3 comprises 12 residues. Germline V gene data show CDR1 as GTSNPN and CDR2 as SVGIG (reference sequence). V was pared by 1 base and J by 6 bases, with 7 bases between.

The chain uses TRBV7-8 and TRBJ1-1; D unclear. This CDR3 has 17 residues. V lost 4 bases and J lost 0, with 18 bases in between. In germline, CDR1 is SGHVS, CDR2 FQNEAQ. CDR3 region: CASSSRTGPSMNTEAFF. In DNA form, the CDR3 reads TGTGCCAGCAGCTCCAGGACCGGCCCCTCCATGAACACTGAAGCTTTCTTT.

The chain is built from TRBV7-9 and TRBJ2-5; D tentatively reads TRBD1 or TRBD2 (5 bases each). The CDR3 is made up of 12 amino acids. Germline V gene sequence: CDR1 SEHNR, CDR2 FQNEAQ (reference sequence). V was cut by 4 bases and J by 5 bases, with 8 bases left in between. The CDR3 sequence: CASSWGPETQYF. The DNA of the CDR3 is TGTGCCAGCAGCTGGGGACCGGAGACCCAGTACTTC.